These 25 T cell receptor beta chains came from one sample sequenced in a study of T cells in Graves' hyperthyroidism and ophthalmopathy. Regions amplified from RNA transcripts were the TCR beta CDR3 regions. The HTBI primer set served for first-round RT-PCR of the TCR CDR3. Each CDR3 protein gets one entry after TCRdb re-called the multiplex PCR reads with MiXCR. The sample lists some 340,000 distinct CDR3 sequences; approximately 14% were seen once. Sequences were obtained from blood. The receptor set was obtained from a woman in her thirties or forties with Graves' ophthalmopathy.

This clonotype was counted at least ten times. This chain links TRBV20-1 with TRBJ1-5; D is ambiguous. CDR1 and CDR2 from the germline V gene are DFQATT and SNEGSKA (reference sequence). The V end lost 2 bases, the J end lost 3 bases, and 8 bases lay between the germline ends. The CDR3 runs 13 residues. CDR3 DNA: TGCAGTGCTAGATGGGCTTACAATCAGCCCCAGCATTTT. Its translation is CSARWAYNQPQHF.

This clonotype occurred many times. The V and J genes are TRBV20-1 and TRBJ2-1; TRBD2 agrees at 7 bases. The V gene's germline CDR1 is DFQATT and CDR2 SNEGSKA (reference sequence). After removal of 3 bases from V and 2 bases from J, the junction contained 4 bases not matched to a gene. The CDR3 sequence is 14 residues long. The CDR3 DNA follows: TGCAGTGCTAGTGGTGGGAGGGCCTACAATGAGCAGTTCTTC. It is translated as CSASGGRAYNEQFF.

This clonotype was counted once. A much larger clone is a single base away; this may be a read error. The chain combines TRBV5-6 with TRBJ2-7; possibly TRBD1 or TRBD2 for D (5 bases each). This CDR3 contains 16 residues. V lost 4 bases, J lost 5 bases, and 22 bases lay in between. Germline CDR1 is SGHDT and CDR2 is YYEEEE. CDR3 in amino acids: CASSTDAGTGSHEQYF. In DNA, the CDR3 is TGTGCCAGCAGCACGGATGCCGGGACGGGATCCCACGAGCAGTACTTC.

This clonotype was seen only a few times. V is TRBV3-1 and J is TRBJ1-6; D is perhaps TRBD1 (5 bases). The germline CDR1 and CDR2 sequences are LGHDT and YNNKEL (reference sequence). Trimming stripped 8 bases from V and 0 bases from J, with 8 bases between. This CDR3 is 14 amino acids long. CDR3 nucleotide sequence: TGTGCCAGCCGGGACGGCTCCTATAATTCACCCCTCCACTTT. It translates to CASRDGSYNSPLHF.

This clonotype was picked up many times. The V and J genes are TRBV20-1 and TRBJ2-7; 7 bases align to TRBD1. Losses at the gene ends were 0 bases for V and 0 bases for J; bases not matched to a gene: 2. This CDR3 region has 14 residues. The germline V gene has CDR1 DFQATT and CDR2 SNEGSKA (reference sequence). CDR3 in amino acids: CSARDRGSSYEQYF. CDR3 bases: TGCAGTGCTAGAGACAGGGGGAGCTCCTACGAGCAGTACTTC.

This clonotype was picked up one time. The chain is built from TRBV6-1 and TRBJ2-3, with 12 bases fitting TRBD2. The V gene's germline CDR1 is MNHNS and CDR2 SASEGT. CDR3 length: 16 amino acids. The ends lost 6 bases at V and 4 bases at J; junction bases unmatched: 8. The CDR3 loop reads CASRGRLAGGPDTQYF. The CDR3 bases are TGTGCCAGCAGGGGGCGTCTAGCGGGAGGGCCAGATACGCAGTATTTT.

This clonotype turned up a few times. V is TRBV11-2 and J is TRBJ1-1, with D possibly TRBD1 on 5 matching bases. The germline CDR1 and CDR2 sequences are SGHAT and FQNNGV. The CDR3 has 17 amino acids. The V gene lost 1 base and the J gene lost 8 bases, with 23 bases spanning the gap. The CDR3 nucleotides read TGTGCCAGCAGCTTAGTCAAACAGGTGGGCAAGCGAGTAGAAGCTTTCTTT. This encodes CASSLVKQVGKRVEAFF.

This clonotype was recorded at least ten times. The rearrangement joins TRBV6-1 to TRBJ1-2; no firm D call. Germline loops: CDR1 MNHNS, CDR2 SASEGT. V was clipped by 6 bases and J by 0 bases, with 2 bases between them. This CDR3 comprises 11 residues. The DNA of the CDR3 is TGTGCCAGCAGAACTAACTATGGCTACACCTTC. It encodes CASRTNYGYTF.

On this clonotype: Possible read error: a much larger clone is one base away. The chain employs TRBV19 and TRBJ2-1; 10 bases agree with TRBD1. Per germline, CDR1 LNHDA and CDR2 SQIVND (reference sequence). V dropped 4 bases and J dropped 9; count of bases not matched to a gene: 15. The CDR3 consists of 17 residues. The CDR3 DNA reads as TGTGCCAGTAGTACGACGAACCGGGACAGGGGAGGGTCTGAGCAGTTCTTC. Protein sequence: CASSTTNRDRGGSEQFF.

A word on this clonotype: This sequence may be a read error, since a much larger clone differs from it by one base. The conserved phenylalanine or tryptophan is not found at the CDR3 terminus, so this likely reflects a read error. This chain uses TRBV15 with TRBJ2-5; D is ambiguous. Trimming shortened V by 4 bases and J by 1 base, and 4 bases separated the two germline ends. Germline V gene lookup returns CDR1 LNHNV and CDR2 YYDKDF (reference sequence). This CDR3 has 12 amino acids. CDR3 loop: CATSIGQETQYS. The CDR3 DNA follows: TGTGCCACCAGCATTGGCCAAGAGACCCAGTACTCC.

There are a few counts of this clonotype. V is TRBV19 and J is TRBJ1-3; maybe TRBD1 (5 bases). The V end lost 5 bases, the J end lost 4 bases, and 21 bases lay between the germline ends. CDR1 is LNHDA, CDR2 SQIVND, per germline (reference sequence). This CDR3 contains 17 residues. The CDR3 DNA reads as TGTGCCAGTAGTCCTCTTCGGGGCAGACTTGGAGGAAACACCATATATTTT. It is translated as CASSPLRGRLGGNTIYF.

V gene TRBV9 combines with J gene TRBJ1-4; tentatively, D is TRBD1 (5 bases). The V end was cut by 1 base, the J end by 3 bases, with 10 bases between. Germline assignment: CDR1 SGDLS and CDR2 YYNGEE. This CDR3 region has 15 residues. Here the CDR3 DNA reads TGTGCCAGCAGCGTATATGGGACGGCTAATGAAAAACTGTTTTTT. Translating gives CASSVYGTANEKLFF.

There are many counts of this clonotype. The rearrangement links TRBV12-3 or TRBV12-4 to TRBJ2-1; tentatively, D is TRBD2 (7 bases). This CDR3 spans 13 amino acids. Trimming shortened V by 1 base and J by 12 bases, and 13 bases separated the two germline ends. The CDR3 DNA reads TGTGCCAGCAGTTTAGGCTTAAGGGGGGGGCAGTTCTTC. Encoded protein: CASSLGLRGGQFF.

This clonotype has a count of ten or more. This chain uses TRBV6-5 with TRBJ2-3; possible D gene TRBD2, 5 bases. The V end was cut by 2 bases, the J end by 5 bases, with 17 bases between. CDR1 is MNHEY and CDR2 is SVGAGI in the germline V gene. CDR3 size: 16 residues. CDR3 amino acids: CASSYPPRGAIDTQYF. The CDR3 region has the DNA TGTGCCAGCAGTTACCCCCCTCGGGGAGCAATAGATACGCAGTATTTT.

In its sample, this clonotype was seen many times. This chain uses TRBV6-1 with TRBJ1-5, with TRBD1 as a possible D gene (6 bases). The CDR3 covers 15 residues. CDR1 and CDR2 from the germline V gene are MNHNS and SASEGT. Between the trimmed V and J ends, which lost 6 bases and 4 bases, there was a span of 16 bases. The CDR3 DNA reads TGTGCCAGCAGCTTTGACAGGATGGGGAATCAGCCCCAGCATTTT. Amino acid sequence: CASSFDRMGNQPQHF.

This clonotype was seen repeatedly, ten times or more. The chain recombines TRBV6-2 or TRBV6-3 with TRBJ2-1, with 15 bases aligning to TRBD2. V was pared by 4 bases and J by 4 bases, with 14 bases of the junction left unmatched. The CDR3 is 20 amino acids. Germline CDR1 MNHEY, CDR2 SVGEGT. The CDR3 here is CASSLGGGTSGRRRYNEQFF. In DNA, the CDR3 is TGTGCCAGCAGTTTGGGGGGTGGGACTAGCGGGAGGAGGAGGTACAATGAGCAGTTCTTC.

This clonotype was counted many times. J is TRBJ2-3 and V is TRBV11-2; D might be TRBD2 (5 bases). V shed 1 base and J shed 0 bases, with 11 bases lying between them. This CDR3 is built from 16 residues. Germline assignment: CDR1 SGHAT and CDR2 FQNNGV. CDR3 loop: CASSLGPRGSTDTQYF. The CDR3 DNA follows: TGTGCCAGCAGCTTAGGGCCTCGAGGGAGCACAGATACGCAGTATTTT.

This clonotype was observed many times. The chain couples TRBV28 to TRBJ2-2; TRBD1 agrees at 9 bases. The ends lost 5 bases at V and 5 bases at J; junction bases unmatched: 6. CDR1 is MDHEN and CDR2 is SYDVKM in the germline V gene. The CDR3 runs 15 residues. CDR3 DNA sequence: TGTGCCAGCAGTATGCGGACAGGGGTGACCGGGGAGCTGTTTTTT. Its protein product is CASSMRTGVTGELFF.

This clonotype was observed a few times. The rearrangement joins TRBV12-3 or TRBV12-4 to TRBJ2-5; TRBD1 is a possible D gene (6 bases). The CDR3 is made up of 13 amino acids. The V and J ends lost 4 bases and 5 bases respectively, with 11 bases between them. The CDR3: CASSSWGLETQYF. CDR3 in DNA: TGTGCCAGCAGTTCTTGGGGGCTGGAGACCCAGTACTTC.

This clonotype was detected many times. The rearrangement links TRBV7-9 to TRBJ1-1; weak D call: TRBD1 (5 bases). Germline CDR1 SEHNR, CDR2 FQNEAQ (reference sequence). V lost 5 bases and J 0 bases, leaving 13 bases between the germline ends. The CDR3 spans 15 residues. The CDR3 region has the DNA TGTGCCAGCAGCAGCAAGGGGACCATGAACACTGAAGCTTTCTTT. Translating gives CASSSKGTMNTEAFF.

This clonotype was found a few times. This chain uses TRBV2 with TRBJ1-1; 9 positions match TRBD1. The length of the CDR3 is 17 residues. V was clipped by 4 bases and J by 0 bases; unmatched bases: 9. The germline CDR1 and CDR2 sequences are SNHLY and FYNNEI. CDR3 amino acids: CASSGGQGFTMNTEAFF. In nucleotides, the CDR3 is TGTGCCAGCAGTGGAGGACAGGGGTTTACTATGAACACTGAAGCTTTCTTT.

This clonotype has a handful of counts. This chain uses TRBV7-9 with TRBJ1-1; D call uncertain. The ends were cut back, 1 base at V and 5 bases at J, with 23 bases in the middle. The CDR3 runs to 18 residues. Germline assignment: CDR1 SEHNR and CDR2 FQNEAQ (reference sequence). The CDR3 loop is CASSLGSSWHWVVTEAFF. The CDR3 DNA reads TGTGCCAGCAGCTTAGGGTCCTCGTGGCACTGGGTTGTGACTGAAGCTTTCTTT.

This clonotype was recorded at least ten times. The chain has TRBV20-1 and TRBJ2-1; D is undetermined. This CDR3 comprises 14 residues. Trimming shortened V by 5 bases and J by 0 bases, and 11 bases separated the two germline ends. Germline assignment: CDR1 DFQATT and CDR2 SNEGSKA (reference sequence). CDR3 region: CSAYTPDSYNEQFF. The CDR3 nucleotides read TGCAGTGCTTATACACCCGACTCCTACAATGAGCAGTTCTTC.

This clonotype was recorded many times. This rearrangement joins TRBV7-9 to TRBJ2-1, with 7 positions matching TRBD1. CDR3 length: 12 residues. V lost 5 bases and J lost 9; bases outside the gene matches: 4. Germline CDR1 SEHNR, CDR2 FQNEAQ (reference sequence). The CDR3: CASSNPGGEQFF. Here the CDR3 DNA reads TGTGCCAGCAGCAACCCAGGGGGTGAGCAGTTCTTC.

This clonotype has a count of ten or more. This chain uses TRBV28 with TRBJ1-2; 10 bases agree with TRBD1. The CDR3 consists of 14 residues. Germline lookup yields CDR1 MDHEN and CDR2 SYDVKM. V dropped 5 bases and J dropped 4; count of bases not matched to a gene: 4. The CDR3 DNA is TGTGCCAGCAGTAAGGACAGGGGGATCTATGGCTACACCTTC. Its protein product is CASSKDRGIYGYTF.